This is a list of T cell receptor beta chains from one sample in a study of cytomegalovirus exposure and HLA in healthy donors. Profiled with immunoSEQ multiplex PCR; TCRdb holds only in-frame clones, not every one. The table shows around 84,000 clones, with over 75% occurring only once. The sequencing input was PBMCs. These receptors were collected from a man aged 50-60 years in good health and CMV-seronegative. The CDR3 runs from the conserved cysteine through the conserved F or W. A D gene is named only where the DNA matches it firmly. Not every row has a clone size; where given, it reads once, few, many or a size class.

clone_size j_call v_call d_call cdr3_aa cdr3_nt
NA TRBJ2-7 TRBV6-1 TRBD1 CASSWDRTYEQYF TGTGCCAGCAGTTGGGACAGGACCTACGAGCAGTACTTC
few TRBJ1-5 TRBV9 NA CASSVDGDQPQHF TGTGCCAGCAGCGTAGACGGGGATCAGCCCCAGCATTTT
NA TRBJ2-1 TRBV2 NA CASSAGPKIREQFF TGTGCCAGCAGTGCTGGGCCCAAGATTCGTGAGCAGTTCTTC
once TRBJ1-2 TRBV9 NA CASSPSGVYGYTF TGTGCCAGCAGCCCATCAGGGGTTTATGGCTACACCTTC
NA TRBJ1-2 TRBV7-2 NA CASSSRGGAGYTF TGTGCCAGCAGCTCTCGAGGGGGGGCTGGCTACACCTTC
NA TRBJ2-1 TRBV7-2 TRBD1 CASRDRVSYNEQFF TGTGCCAGCAGGGACAGGGTCTCCTACAATGAGCAGTTCTTC
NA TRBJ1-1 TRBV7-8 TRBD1 CASSLSGTGGGKFEAFF TGTGCCAGCAGCTTAAGCGGGACAGGGGGCGGAAAATTCGAAGCTTTCTTT
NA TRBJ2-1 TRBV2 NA CASSAASVQFF TGTGCCAGCAGTGCGGCTAGCGTGCAGTTCTTC
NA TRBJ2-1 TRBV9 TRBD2 CASSGVAGYNEQFF TGTGCCAGCAGCGGAGTAGCGGGGTACAATGAGCAGTTCTTC
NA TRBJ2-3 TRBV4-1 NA CASSHGGPSGTDTQYF TGCGCCAGCAGCCACGGAGGGCCATCCGGCACAGATACGCAGTATTTT
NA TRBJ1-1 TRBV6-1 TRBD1 CASSEPGTGLFKNTEAFF TGTGCCAGCAGTGAACCCGGGACAGGCCTGTTCAAGAACACTGAAGCTTTCTTT
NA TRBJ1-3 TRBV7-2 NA CASTPQFSGNTIYF TGTGCCAGCACGCCACAGTTTTCTGGAAACACCATATATTTT
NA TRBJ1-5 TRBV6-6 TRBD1 CASSLTGDRPQHF TGTGCCAGCAGCCTGACAGGGGATAGGCCCCAGCATTTT
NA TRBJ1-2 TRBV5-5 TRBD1 CASNQDRVSGYTF TGTGCCAGCAACCAAGACAGGGTATCTGGCTACACCTTC
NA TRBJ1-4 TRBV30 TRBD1 CAWSARSSGQGNEKLFF TGTGCCTGGAGTGCCCGATCCTCTGGACAGGGGAATGAAAAACTGTTTTTT
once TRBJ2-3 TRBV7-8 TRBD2 CASSLGVAGGDTQYF TGTGCCAGCAGCTTAGGGGTGGCGGGGGGAGATACGCAGTATTTT
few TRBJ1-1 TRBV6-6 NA CASSTTGRGTEAFF TGTGCCAGCAGTACAACAGGGAGAGGAACTGAAGCTTTCTTT
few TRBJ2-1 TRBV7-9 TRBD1 CSSSFDRGVQFF TGTTCCAGCAGCTTCGACAGGGGGGTTCAGTTCTTC
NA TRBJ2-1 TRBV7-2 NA CASSRRGASLDEQFF TGTGCCAGCAGCCGCCGGGGGGCCTCGTTGGATGAGCAGTTCTTC
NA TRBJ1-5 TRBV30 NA CAWSVGGSDNQPQHF TGTGCCTGGAGTGTCGGCGGCAGTGACAATCAGCCCCAGCATTTT
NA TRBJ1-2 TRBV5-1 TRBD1 CASNPHPGQGSNYGYTF TGCGCCAGCAACCCTCATCCGGGACAGGGATCTAACTATGGCTACACCTTC
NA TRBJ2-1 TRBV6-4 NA CASSEDSSYNEQFF TGTGCCAGCAGTGAGGACAGCTCCTACAATGAGCAGTTCTTC
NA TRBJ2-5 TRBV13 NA CASSPPHSSREQYF TGTGCCAGCAGCCCCCCACACAGCAGCCGAGAGCAGTACTTC
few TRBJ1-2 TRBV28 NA CASNRVANYGYTF TGTGCCAGCAACAGGGTAGCTAACTATGGCTACACCTTC
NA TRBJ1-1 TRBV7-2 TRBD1 CASSRDSSTIPMNTEAFF TGTGCCAGCAGCCGGGACAGCTCAACTATACCCATGAACACTGAAGCTTTCTTT
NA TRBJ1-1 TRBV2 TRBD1 CASSPQGLPMNTEAFF TGTGCCAGCAGTCCACAGGGGCTCCCGATGAACACTGAAGCTTTCTTT
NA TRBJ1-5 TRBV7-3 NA CASSLSSAGPQHF TGTGCCAGCAGCTTATCGTCGGCAGGGCCCCAGCATTTT
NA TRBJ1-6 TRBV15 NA CATSRGSERRSPLHF TGTGCCACCAGCAGAGGCTCCGAGCGTCGTTCGCCCCTCCACTTT
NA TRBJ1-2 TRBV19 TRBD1 CASNGQGDYGYTF TGTGCCAGTAATGGGCAGGGGGACTATGGCTACACCTTC
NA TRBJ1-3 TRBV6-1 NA CASKGSGQGGNTIYF TGTGCCAGCAAGGGAAGCGGTCAGGGGGGAAACACCATATATTTT
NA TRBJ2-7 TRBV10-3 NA CAISPGSYEQYF TGTGCCATCAGCCCCGGCTCCTACGAGCAGTACTTC
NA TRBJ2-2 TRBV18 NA CASSPDTGGTGELFF TGTGCCAGCTCACCGGACACGGGCGGCACCGGGGAGCTGTTTTTT
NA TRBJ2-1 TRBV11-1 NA CASSPEVVNEQFF TGTGCCAGCAGCCCCGAAGTAGTCAATGAGCAGTTCTTC